This passage covers 17 T cell receptor beta chains from one sample sequenced in a study of CD4 T cells in relation to SARS-CoV-2 and coronaviruses. Unexposed donor CD4+ T cells date from about 2011-2018, before the COVID-19 pandemic. The cells were cultured for approximately 10 days before CD4+ T cells were isolated. Their cognate antigens are unknown. Repertoires were generated with immunoSEQ multiplex PCR, while TCRdb's copy carries only in-frame clones and drops some. The table has about 15,000 clones, about 73% seen once. Sequenced material: CD4+ T cells from PBMCs, cultured in vitro. The receptor source for this set is a human donor in good health.

V and J are TRBV18 and TRBJ1-5, with D unresolved. The CDR3 has 14 amino acids. V was shortened by 3 bases and J by 3 bases, with 9 bases between the two germline ends. The germline V gene encodes CDR1 KGHSH and CDR2 LQKENI. The CDR3, as DNA: TGTGCCAGCTCACCCCCCGGACTCAATCAGCCCCAGCATTTT. Translating it yields CASSPPGLNQPQHF.

The V and J genes are TRBV28 and TRBJ2-1; 7 nucleotides align to TRBD1. V trimming: 7 bases; J trimming: 7 bases; junction bases outside the gene matches: 7. The CDR3 totals 13 residues. CDR1 and CDR2 (germline): MDHEN, SYDVKM. The CDR3 coding sequence is TGTGCCAGCATGACGGGACAGAGGAATGAGCAGTTCTTC. Amino acid sequence: CASMTGQRNEQFF.

The chain uses TRBV27 and TRBJ2-7, with TRBD2 matching over 9 bases. V was clipped by 6 bases and J by 6 bases; unmatched bases: 12. CDR1 and CDR2 (germline): MNHEY, SMNVEV (reference sequence). The CDR3 sequence is 15 residues long. The CDR3 DNA is TGTGCCAGCAGATCGTCCGGGGCAGCGGGGGGCGAGCAGTACTTC. Protein product: CASRSSGAAGGEQYF.

V usage is TRBV27 and J usage is TRBJ1-5, with D tentatively TRBD1 (5 bases). Germline V gene data show CDR1 as MNHEY and CDR2 as SMNVEV (reference sequence). Trimming shortened V by 2 bases and J by 5 bases, and 16 bases separated the two germline ends. This CDR3 has 16 residues. DNA for the CDR3: TGTGCCAGCAGTTTAGCTTGGGGCGCAGGTTATCAGCCCCAGCATTTT. Protein product: CASSLAWGAGYQPQHF.

V and J are TRBV7-8 and TRBJ1-1, with D possibly being TRBD1 (6 bases). With 5 bases removed from V and 1 base from J, the gap between germline ends came to 20 bases. The CDR3 sequence is 17 residues long. Germline values: CDR1 SGHVS, CDR2 FQNEAQ. This chain's CDR3 is CASSPFGGAGTNTEAFF. Written as DNA, the CDR3 is TGTGCCAGCAGCCCCTTCGGGGGGGCTGGTACGAACACTGAAGCTTTCTTT.

V gene TRBV3-1 (or the pseudogene TRBV3-2) combines with J gene TRBJ1-4; D is unresolved. V lost 4 bases, J lost 7 bases, and 10 bases lay in between. The CDR3 runs to 13 residues. The germline CDR1 and CDR2 sequences are LGHDT and YNNKEL (reference sequence). Written as DNA, the CDR3 is TGTGCCAGCAGCCCACCTTATGGTGAAAAACTGTTTTTT. Translating gives CASSPPYGEKLFF.

The chain employs TRBV3-1 (or the pseudogene TRBV3-2) and TRBJ2-1, with 10 bases aligning to TRBD2. Germline V CDR1 and CDR2: LGHDT, YNNKEL (reference sequence). V trimming: 3 bases; J trimming: 9 bases; junction bases outside the gene matches: 14. This CDR3 spans 17 amino acids. The CDR3 loop reads CASSQRGAGGLRSEQFF. CDR3 DNA: TGTGCCAGCAGCCAGCGGGGAGCGGGAGGGCTTCGCAGTGAGCAGTTCTTC.

V usage is TRBV30 and J usage is TRBJ1-4, with D unresolved. The CDR3 extends over 14 amino acids. CDR1 and CDR2 (germline): GTSNPN, SVGIG (reference sequence). V was cut by 8 bases and J by 6 bases, with 19 bases left in between. CDR3 sequence: CASRRGLGYEKLFF. In DNA, the CDR3 is TGTGCCAGCCGGCGGGGTTTAGGTTATGAAAAACTGTTTTTT.

The chain couples TRBV18 to TRBJ1-6; a possible D gene is TRBD1 (5 bases). The CDR3 spans 14 residues. Looked up from germline, CDR1 is KGHSH and CDR2 is LQKENI. Between the trimmed V and J ends, which lost 3 bases and 6 bases, there was a span of 9 bases. CDR3 DNA: TGTGCCAGCTCACCCGACAGAACTAATTCACCCCTCCACTTT. The encoded protein is CASSPDRTNSPLHF.

The chain recombines TRBV18 with TRBJ1-4, with no clear D. The CDR3 runs to 14 residues. The germline gives CDR1 KGHSH, CDR2 LQKENI. Trimming took off 1 base at V and 5 bases at J, with 8 bases between the two ends. The CDR3 nucleotides read TGTGCCAGCTCACCACGTCACGTAAATGAAAAACTGTTTTTT. It encodes CASSPRHVNEKLFF.

This clone was detected only once. This rearrangement joins TRBV6-5 to TRBJ1-2; no clear D. The CDR3 spans 14 residues. V lost 11 bases and J lost 4, with 20 bases in between. Germline lookup yields CDR1 MNHEY and CDR2 SVGAGI. The CDR3 nucleotides are TGTGCCGGCTCCGCCGGACGGAAAATCTATGGCTACACCTTC. This gives the protein CAGSAGRKIYGYTF.

The chain employs TRBV2 and TRBJ2-7; the D is unclear. The CDR3 runs 15 residues. The V gene's germline CDR1 is SNHLY and CDR2 FYNNEI. V was pared by 0 bases and J by 0 bases, with 9 bases between. The chain's CDR3 is CASSEAAGSSYEQYF. The CDR3 DNA sequence: TGTGCCAGCAGTGAAGCGGCCGGAAGCTCCTACGAGCAGTACTTC.

The rearrangement joins TRBV7-3 to TRBJ2-1; D ambiguous. The CDR3 totals 15 residues. CDR1 is SGHTA and CDR2 is FQGTGA in the germline V gene. V shed 2 bases and J shed 7 bases, with 15 bases lying between them. CDR3 region: CASSLGGSMGNEQFF. The CDR3 bases are TGTGCCAGCAGCTTAGGCGGTTCCATGGGAAATGAGCAGTTCTTC.

This chain joins TRBV7-3 and TRBJ2-3; D is perhaps TRBD1 (6 bases). Trimming took 3 bases from V and 4 from J, leaving 8 bases between them. The CDR3 extends over 13 amino acids. The germline CDR1 and CDR2 sequences are SGHTA and FQGTGA. For the CDR3, the DNA is TGTGCCAGCAGCTTCACAGGGCCAGATACGCAGTATTTT. Protein sequence: CASSFTGPDTQYF.

In DNA form, the CDR3 reads TGTGCCACCTCCCGACTTCCACAGGGTGCCCTCGGCAATCAGCCCCAGCATTTT. This encodes CATSRLPQGALGNQPQHF. This chain uses TRBV19 with TRBJ1-5; tentative D call: TRBD1 (6 bases). Germline loops: CDR1 LNHDA, CDR2 SQIVND (reference sequence). The CDR3 runs to 18 residues. Trimming stripped 10 bases from V and 2 bases from J, with 27 bases between.

The V and J genes are TRBV7-2 and TRBJ1-5; 8 bases align to TRBD1. V trimming: 5 bases; J trimming: 7 bases; junction bases outside the gene matches: 4. The germline V gene has CDR1 SGHTA and CDR2 FQGNSA. This CDR3 comprises 13 residues. CDR3 region: CASSKDRDQPQHF. The DNA of the CDR3 is TGTGCCAGCAGCAAGGACAGGGACCAGCCCCAGCATTTT.

V usage is TRBV10-1 and J usage is TRBJ2-2; no firm D call. CDR3 size: 12 residues. V lost 7 bases and J lost 1, with 4 bases in between. Germline CDR1 is WNHNN and CDR2 is SYGVQD (reference sequence). In DNA, the CDR3 is TGCGCCAGCAAGGAGAACACCGGGGAGCTGTTTTTT. Amino acids: CASKENTGELFF.